The 3 T cell receptor beta chains presented below share a single source sample, sequenced in a study of T cell changes during pregnancy in multiple sclerosis. TCRdb's copy holds only in-frame clones and misses some; the assay was immunoSEQ multiplex PCR. The data show some 80,000 clones, with approximately 90% seen just once and more than 2% held by the top ten. This specimen consisted of peripheral blood, obtained in the first trimester of pregnancy. The source of these receptors is a female donor with multiple sclerosis, enrolled in a pregnancy study.

This chain links TRBV15 with TRBJ2-1, with 7 positions matching TRBD2. In germline, CDR1 is LNHNV, CDR2 YYDKDF (reference sequence). V lost 2 bases to trimming and J lost 13 bases; unmatched junction nucleotides: 14. The CDR3 has 15 amino acids. CDR3 in amino acids: CATSRYPGLRIYQFF. CDR3 bases: TGTGCCACCAGCAGATACCCGGGACTACGGATCTACCAGTTCTTC.

The V and J genes are TRBV6-1 and TRBJ2-7; a possible D gene is TRBD1 (6 bases). V lost 2 bases and J 9 bases, leaving 14 bases between the germline ends. Germline-derived CDR1 and CDR2 are MNHNS and SASEGT. This CDR3 contains 13 residues. The CDR3: CASSELDRFGQYF. The CDR3 DNA is TGTGCCAGCAGTGAACTAGACAGGTTCGGGCAGTACTTC.

The rearrangement uses TRBV7-3 and TRBJ2-2; 7 positions match TRBD1. The CDR3 runs 16 residues. The V gene's germline CDR1 is SGHTA and CDR2 FQGTGA. V was clipped by 1 base and J by 2 bases; unmatched bases: 4. The CDR3 loop reads CASSLMGTANTGELFF. The CDR3 region has the DNA TGTGCCAGCAGCTTAATGGGGACAGCTAACACCGGGGAGCTGTTTTTT.